The present T cell receptor (beta chain) was sequenced within a study of T cells in Graves' hyperthyroidism and ophthalmopathy. Study-wide results and limits: Ophthalmopathy and stable hyperthyroidism were told apart by a 13 V-J model.

Amplification targeted TCR beta CDR3 regions from RNA transcripts. In the first-round RT-PCR of the TCR CDR3, the HTBI primer set was used. TCRdb reprocessed the multiplex PCR reads with MiXCR, giving one entry per CDR3 protein. The repertoire has approximately 350,000 distinct CDR3 sequences, approximately 16% of them found once; the top ten carry roughly a fifth. The table lists this clonotype with a few counts. Its target is not known. Out of 10 ml of fresh peripheral blood came the PBMCs. Unmatched junction bases numbered 12, after V lost 3 bases and J lost 5 bases. The CDR3 has 17 residues. CDR1 and CDR2 from the germline V gene are SGHNT and YYREEE (reference sequence).

Input material: blood. The sequence came from a woman aged 55-69 years with Graves' ophthalmopathy. This rearrangement joins TRBV5-4 to TRBJ2-2; 8 bases map to TRBD1. As DNA, the CDR3 is TGTGCCAGCAGCTCCACCCGGCAGGGGGCGCGGACCGGGGAGCTGTTTTTT. Protein: CASSSTRQGARTGELFF.